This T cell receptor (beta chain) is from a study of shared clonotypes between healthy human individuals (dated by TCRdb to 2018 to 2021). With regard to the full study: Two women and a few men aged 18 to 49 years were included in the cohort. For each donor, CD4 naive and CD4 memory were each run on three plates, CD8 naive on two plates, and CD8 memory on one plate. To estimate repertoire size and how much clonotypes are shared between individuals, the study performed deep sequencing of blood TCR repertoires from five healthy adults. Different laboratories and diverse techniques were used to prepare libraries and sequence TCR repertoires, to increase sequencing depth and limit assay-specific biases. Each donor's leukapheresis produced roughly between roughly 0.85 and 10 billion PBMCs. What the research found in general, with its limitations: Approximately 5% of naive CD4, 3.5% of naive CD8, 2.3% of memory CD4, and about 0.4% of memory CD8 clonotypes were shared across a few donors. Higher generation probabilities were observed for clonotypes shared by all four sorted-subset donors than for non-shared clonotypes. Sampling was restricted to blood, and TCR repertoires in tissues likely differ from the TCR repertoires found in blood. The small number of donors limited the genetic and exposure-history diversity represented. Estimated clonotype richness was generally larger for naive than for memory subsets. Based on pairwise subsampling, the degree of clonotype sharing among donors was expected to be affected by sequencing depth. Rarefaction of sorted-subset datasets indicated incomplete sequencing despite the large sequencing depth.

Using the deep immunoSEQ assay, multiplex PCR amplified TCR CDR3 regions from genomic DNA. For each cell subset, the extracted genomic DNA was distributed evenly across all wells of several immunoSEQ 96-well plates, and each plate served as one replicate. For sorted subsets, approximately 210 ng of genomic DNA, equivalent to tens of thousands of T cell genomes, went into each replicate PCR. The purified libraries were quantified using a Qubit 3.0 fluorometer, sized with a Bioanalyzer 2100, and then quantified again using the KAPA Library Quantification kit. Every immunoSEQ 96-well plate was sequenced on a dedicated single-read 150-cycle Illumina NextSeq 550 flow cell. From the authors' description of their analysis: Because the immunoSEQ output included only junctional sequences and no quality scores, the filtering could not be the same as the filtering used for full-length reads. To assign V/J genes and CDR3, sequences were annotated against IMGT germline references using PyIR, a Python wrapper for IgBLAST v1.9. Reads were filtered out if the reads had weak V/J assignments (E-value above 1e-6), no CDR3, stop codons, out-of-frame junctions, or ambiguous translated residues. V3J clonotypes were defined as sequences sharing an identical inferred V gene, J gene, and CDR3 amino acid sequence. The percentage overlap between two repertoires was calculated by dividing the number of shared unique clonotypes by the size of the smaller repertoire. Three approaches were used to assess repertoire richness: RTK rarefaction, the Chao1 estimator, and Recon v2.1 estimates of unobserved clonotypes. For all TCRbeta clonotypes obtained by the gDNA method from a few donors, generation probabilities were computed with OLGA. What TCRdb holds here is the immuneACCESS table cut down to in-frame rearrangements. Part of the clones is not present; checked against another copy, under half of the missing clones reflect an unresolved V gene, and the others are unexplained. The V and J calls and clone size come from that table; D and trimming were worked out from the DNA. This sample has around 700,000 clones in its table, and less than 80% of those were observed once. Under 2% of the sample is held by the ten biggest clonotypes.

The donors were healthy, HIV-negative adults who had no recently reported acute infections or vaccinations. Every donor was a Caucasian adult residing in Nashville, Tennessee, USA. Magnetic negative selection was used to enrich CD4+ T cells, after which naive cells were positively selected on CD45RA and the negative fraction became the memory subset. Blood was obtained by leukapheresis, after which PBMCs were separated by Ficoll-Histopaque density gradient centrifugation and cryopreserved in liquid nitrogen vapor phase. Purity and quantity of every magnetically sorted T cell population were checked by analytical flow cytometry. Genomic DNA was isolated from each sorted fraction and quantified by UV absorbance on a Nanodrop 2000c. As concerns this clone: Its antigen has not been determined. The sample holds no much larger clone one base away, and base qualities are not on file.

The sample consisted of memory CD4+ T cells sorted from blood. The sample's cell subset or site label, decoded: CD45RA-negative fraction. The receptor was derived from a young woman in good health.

The CDR3 reads as follows: CASSLGPDTYEQYF. The nucleotides are TGTGCCAGCAGCTTAGGTCCAGACACCTACGAGCAGTACTTC. The rearranged segments are TRBV7-2 and TRBJ2-7, with an unclear D gene assignment. Cut back by 1 base and 2 bases, the V and J ends lie 9 bases apart. Reading from cysteine to phenylalanine, the CDR3 counts 14 amino acids. Only the CDR3 DNA stays, 42 bases, in frame from base 1. Taken from the germline V gene, the CDR1 and CDR2 loops are SGHTA and FQGNSA.